Listed below are T cell receptor beta chains from one sample, sequenced in a study of CD4 T cells in relation to SARS-CoV-2 and coronaviruses. Clones were sequenced by immunoSEQ multiplex PCR, and TCRdb holds only the in-frame ones, with some missing. The table has about 59,000 clones, around 86% seen once. Sequenced sample: memory CD4+ T cells from PBMCs. Every receptor here comes from a human donor in good health. The CDR3 runs from the conserved cysteine through the conserved F or W. Each record gives: V gene, J gene, clone size, D gene, CDR3 DNA, CDR3 protein. A D gene is named only where the DNA matches it firmly. Rows may omit the clone size; those that give it use once, few, many or a size class.

V: TRBV7-2; J: TRBJ2-5; size: few; D: -; DNA: TGTGCCAGCAGCTTTTGGACAGCCGAGACCCAGTACTTC; CDR3: CASSFWTAETQYF
V: TRBV10-2; J: TRBJ1-5; size: -; D: -; DNA: TGCGCCAGCAGTGAGCAAGGGATGGGCAATCAGCCCCAGCATTTT; CDR3: CASSEQGMGNQPQHF
V: TRBV29-1; J: TRBJ2-7; size: -; D: -; DNA: TGCAGCGTTGACCTCGGCGGCAGCTCCTACGAGCAGTACTTC; CDR3: CSVDLGGSSYEQYF
V: TRBV14; J: TRBJ2-1; size: once; D: TRBD2; DNA: TGTGCCAGCAGCCGCGGGCTAGCGGGGTCCGGAGGTGAGCAGTTCTTC; CDR3: CASSRGLAGSGGEQFF
V: TRBV25-1; J: TRBJ2-3; size: -; D: TRBD1; DNA: TGTGCCAGCAAGGGACAGGGATTCACAGATACGCAGTATTTT; CDR3: CASKGQGFTDTQYF
V: TRBV5-1; J: TRBJ2-5; size: -; D: TRBD1; DNA: TGCGCCAGCAGCATGGGACAGTCGGGGGAGACCCAGTACTTC; CDR3: CASSMGQSGETQYF
V: TRBV7-2; J: TRBJ1-2; size: -; D: TRBD1; DNA: TGTGCCAGCAGCTTAGGGACAGGGGGCAACATCTATGGCTACACCTTC; CDR3: CASSLGTGGNIYGYTF
V: TRBV7-9; J: TRBJ2-3; size: -; D: TRBD2; DNA: TGTGCCAGCAGGCCAACTAGCGGGGTTAGCACAGATACGCAGTATTTT; CDR3: CASRPTSGVSTDTQYF
V: TRBV18; J: TRBJ2-1; size: once; D: TRBD2; DNA: TGTGCCAGCTCACCAATCAGTGGTAGCGGGAGCGGAAATGAGCAGTTCTTC; CDR3: CASSPISGSGSGNEQFF
V: TRBV18; J: TRBJ1-5; size: -; D: -; DNA: TGTGCCAGCTCACCATCCGGGTCTAGCAATCAGCCCCAGCATTTT; CDR3: CASSPSGSSNQPQHF
V: TRBV5-4; J: TRBJ2-1; size: few; D: TRBD2; DNA: TGTGCCAGCAGCTTGGGCGGGAGCTCCTACAATGAGCAGTTCTTC; CDR3: CASSLGGSSYNEQFF
V: TRBV5-1; J: TRBJ2-2; size: -; D: -; DNA: TGCGCCAGCAGCGCTTGGATAGACGAAATTAAATACACCGGGGAGCTGTTTTTT; CDR3: CASSAWIDEIKYTGELFF
V: TRBV21-1; J: TRBJ2-1; size: -; D: -; DNA: TGTGCCAGCAGCAACCCCGAGGAGCGGGCGATCAATGAGCAGTTCTTC; CDR3: CASSNPEERAINEQFF
V: TRBV9; J: TRBJ1-1; size: -; D: -; DNA: TGTGCCAGCAGCCCGCACAGGGAAGAAGCTTTCTTT; CDR3: CASSPHREEAFF
V: TRBV10-2; J: TRBJ1-1; size: -; D: TRBD1; DNA: TGCGCCAGCACGGGACAGACTAACACTGAAGCTTTCTTT; CDR3: CASTGQTNTEAFF
V: TRBV3-1/TRBV3-2; J: TRBJ2-7; size: -; D: -; DNA: TGTGCCAGCAGCCAAAGGGGCAGCTCCTACGAGCAGTACTTC; CDR3: CASSQRGSSYEQYF
V: TRBV21-1; J: TRBJ2-2; size: -; D: -; DNA: TGTGCCAGCAGCAGGGACCCTACTAGCGGGAGTAACACCGGGGAGCTGTTTTTT; CDR3: CASSRDPTSGSNTGELFF
V: TRBV6-4; J: TRBJ2-1; size: -; D: -; DNA: TGTGCCAGCAGTGACTCGAACAGGTACAATGAGCAGTTCTTC; CDR3: CASSDSNRYNEQFF
V: TRBV5-1; J: TRBJ2-1; size: -; D: -; DNA: TGCGCCAGCAGCTCCGGGCCTACGGTCAATGAGCAGTTCTTC; CDR3: CASSSGPTVNEQFF
V: TRBV15; J: TRBJ1-5; size: -; D: -; DNA: TGTGCCACCAGCGCCTGGAAGGAGCCCCAGCATTTT; CDR3: CATSAWKEPQHF
V: TRBV28; J: TRBJ2-1; size: -; D: -; DNA: TGTGCCAGCAGTTTATGGCAGGTGGGTCGGTCCTACAATGAGCAGTTCTTC; CDR3: CASSLWQVGRSYNEQFF
V: TRBV2; J: TRBJ2-7; size: -; D: TRBD1; DNA: TGTGCCAGCAGTCCCAGGGGGCGAACTTACGAGCAGTACTTC; CDR3: CASSPRGRTYEQYF
V: TRBV19; J: TRBJ2-1; size: -; D: -; DNA: TGTGCCAGTAGTACAAAACAGGGTAGCTACAATGAGCAGTTCTTC; CDR3: CASSTKQGSYNEQFF
V: TRBV12-3/TRBV12-4; J: TRBJ1-6; size: few; D: -; DNA: TGTGCCAGCAACCGGGGGAATTCACCCCTCCACTTT; CDR3: CASNRGNSPLHF
V: TRBV30; J: TRBJ1-1; size: -; D: TRBD1; DNA: TGTGCCTGGGACAGGGGTGGTGGCACTGAAGCTTTCTTT; CDR3: CAWDRGGGTEAFF
V: TRBV5-1; J: TRBJ2-7; size: once; D: TRBD2; DNA: TGCGCCAGCAGGTCCGGGACTAGCGGGATTAGCTCCTACGAGCAGTACTTC; CDR3: CASRSGTSGISSYEQYF
V: TRBV4-2; J: TRBJ2-7; size: -; D: -; DNA: TGTGCCAGCAGCCAAGGGGGGGGCCTCTACGAGCAGTACTTC; CDR3: CASSQGGGLYEQYF
V: TRBV27; J: TRBJ1-5; size: -; D: -; DNA: TGTGCCAGCAGTTTAGCGGGCTCAGGGGGCAATCAGCCCCAGCATTTT; CDR3: CASSLAGSGGNQPQHF
V: TRBV7-7; J: TRBJ2-3; size: -; D: TRBD1; DNA: TGTGCCAGCAGCTCCTACACAGGGGCAGATACGCAGTATTTT; CDR3: CASSSYTGADTQYF
V: TRBV12-3/TRBV12-4; J: TRBJ1-4; size: -; D: -; DNA: TGTGCCCCGGGTAGTAGGAGTGAAAAACTGTTTTTT; CDR3: CAPGSRSEKLFF
V: TRBV5-1; J: TRBJ1-4; size: -; D: TRBD1; DNA: TGCGCCAGCAGCTTGGTGGCAAACCAGGGGGGTGAAAAACTGTTTTTT; CDR3: CASSLVANQGGEKLFF
V: TRBV28; J: TRBJ2-3; size: -; D: TRBD2; DNA: TGTGCCAGCAGTCATCACGGGGGAGGGGCCCTCACAGATACGCAGTATTTT; CDR3: CASSHHGGGALTDTQYF
V: TRBV12-3/TRBV12-4; J: TRBJ1-5; size: -; D: -; DNA: TGTGCCAGCAGTTTGGCCGACGGGGTGCCCCAGCATTTT; CDR3: CASSLADGVPQHF
V: TRBV6-5; J: TRBJ1-3; size: -; D: -; DNA: TGTGCCAGCATATTTAGGAGCTCTGGAAACACCATATATTTT; CDR3: CASIFRSSGNTIYF
V: TRBV7-3; J: TRBJ2-5; size: -; D: -; DNA: TGTGCCAGCAGCTTCGGAGGGTCAGGGGGTTCAAAGACCCAGTACTTC; CDR3: CASSFGGSGGSKTQYF
V: TRBV11-2; J: TRBJ2-1; size: -; D: -; DNA: TGTGCCAGCAGCCCCGCGGAAGGGCAGTTCTTC; CDR3: CASSPAEGQFF
V: TRBV5-1; J: TRBJ2-3; size: -; D: -; DNA: TGCGCCAGCAGCTTGGGTACAGGGATGCCCACAGATACGCAGTATTTT; CDR3: CASSLGTGMPTDTQYF
V: TRBV15; J: TRBJ2-7; size: once; D: -; DNA: TGTGCCACCAGCAGAGCGGGGAGCTCCTACGAGCAGTACTTC; CDR3: CATSRAGSSYEQYF
V: TRBV6-5; J: TRBJ2-6; size: -; D: -; DNA: TGTGCCAGCAGTTACTCTCGGCCTGGGGCCAACGTCCTGACTTTC; CDR3: CASSYSRPGANVLTF
V: TRBV6-6; J: TRBJ2-7; size: few; D: TRBD2; DNA: TGTGCCAGCAGTTACGAAGCGGGAGGGCCCTACGAGCAGTACTTC; CDR3: CASSYEAGGPYEQYF
V: TRBV27; J: TRBJ2-7; size: -; D: -; DNA: TGTGCCAGCCGCACCCTACAGGGCCACGAGCAGTACTTC; CDR3: CASRTLQGHEQYF
V: TRBV9; J: TRBJ2-7; size: -; D: TRBD2; DNA: TGTGCCAGCAGCCCGGGACTAGGCTCCGAGCAGTACTTC; CDR3: CASSPGLGSEQYF
V: TRBV28; J: TRBJ1-2; size: -; D: TRBD1; DNA: TGTGCCAGCAGCTCCGACAGGGTGGTTGGCTACACCTTC; CDR3: CASSSDRVVGYTF
V: TRBV6-5; J: TRBJ1-5; size: once; D: -; DNA: TGTGCCAGCAGACCATCAGGGTCCCTCAATCAGCCCCAGCATTTT; CDR3: CASRPSGSLNQPQHF
V: TRBV27; J: TRBJ2-3; size: -; D: -; DNA: TGTGCCAGCAAGGCGGGGCAGACGTCGGGGAAAGGCACGCAGTATTTT; CDR3: CASKAGQTSGKGTQYF
V: TRBV19; J: TRBJ2-1; size: few; D: -; DNA: TGTGCCAGTAGCCGGGATCCCCCGGGCCTACGGGAGCAGTTCTTC; CDR3: CASSRDPPGLREQFF
V: TRBV28; J: TRBJ2-7; size: once; D: -; DNA: TGTGCCAGCAGTTTATTCGGTATCCGACAGTTTGCCTACGAGCAGTACTTC; CDR3: CASSLFGIRQFAYEQYF
V: TRBV18; J: TRBJ1-3; size: -; D: -; DNA: TGTGCCAGCTCGGAGATCGACAGCTCTGGAAACACCATATATTTT; CDR3: CASSEIDSSGNTIYF
V: TRBV5-5; J: TRBJ2-7; size: -; D: -; DNA: TGTGCCAGCAGCTTGTTTACGGGCAGGTCCATCAACGAGCAGTACTTC; CDR3: CASSLFTGRSINEQYF
V: TRBV28; J: TRBJ1-1; size: -; D: -; DNA: TGTGCCAGCAGGTCGGGGGATGAAGCTTTCTTT; CDR3: CASRSGDEAFF
V: TRBV6-5; J: TRBJ1-2; size: -; D: TRBD1; DNA: TGTGCCGCCCTGAGAACAGGGGGTAGTGGTGGCTACACCTTC; CDR3: CAALRTGGSGGYTF
V: TRBV7-3; J: TRBJ2-7; size: -; D: -; DNA: TGTGCCAGCAGCCGCGCGGCCAGCGAGTCATACGAGCAGTACTTC; CDR3: CASSRAASESYEQYF
V: TRBV19; J: TRBJ1-5; size: -; D: TRBD1; DNA: TGTGCCAGTAGCCGACAGGGGGAAAGCCAGCCCCAGCATTTT; CDR3: CASSRQGESQPQHF